The next 3 T cell receptor beta chains were all read from a single sample in a study of beta chain features in type 1 diabetes. Investigators reverse transcribed all isolated RNA, so they sequenced expressed TCRB transcripts. The assay was immunoSEQ multiplex PCR, and TCRdb's table has in-frame clones only and misses some. The table includes about 230,000 clones, more than 9% detected once. The sequencing sample was made of naive CD4+ T cells from blood. These receptors all stem from a young woman in good health.

This clone has more than one count but fewer than ten. The J gene is TRBJ1-6, the V gene TRBV30; D remains ambiguous. V was trimmed by 0 bases and J by 6 bases, leaving 18 bases between them. From germline, CDR1 is GTSNPN and CDR2 SVGIG (reference sequence). The CDR3 consists of 17 residues. CDR3 bases: TGTGCCTGGAGTGTCCGTCGGGTATCTAATAGTAATTCACCCCTCCACTTT. Protein: CAWSVRRVSNSNSPLHF.

This chain uses TRBV14 with TRBJ2-1, with D perhaps matching TRBD1 (5 bases). CDR1 and CDR2 from the germline V gene are SGHDN and FVKESK. CDR3 length equals 16 residues. V dropped 1 base and J dropped 7 bases, with 17 bases sitting between them. CDR3 region: CASSQARTNPRNEQFF. CDR3 sequence (DNA): TGTGCCAGCAGCCAAGCCCGGACAAACCCTAGGAATGAGCAGTTCTTC.

Turning to this clone: At one boundary the junction diverges from the germline segment, which might be a read error. The V call is TRBV7-7, the J call TRBJ2-5; 8 nucleotides align to TRBD1. The CDR3 contains 15 residues. Germline CDR1 reads SSHAT; CDR2 reads FNYEAQ (reference sequence). CDR3 residues: CASSLRQGPQETQYF. The CDR3 DNA reads as TGTGCTAGCAGTTTACGACAGGGGCCGCAAGAGACCCAGTACTTC.